The present T cell receptor (beta chain) was sequenced within a study of T cell responses to AZD1222 COVID-19 vaccine. General observations from the study: Repertoires were obtained solely post-peak T cell response. Donors skewed white British and female; clonal diversity was possibly underestimated.

This CDR3 region has 12 residues. V gave up 4 bases and J gave up 3 bases, with 7 bases separating them. Germline values: CDR1 SQVTM, CDR2 ANQGSEA. As to this clone: What it recognizes is unknown.

Here immunoSEQ multiplex PCR was the method, and the copy in TCRdb shows in-frame clones only, minus some. The sample has tens of thousands of clones, around three quarters seen once; the top ten hold approximately 3.5%. The rearrangement uses TRBV29-1 and TRBJ2-1; no clear D gene. Material: peripheral blood, obtained 28 days after the second AZD1222 dose. This TCR was sampled from an adult who received the AZD1222 COVID-19 vaccine. For the CDR3, the DNA is TGCAGCGTTGTACCCCGCTACAATGAGCAGTTCTTC. It is translated as CSVVPRYNEQFF.